This TCR beta chain was recovered during a study of STAT5B mutations in CD4+ large granular lymphocyte leukemia. Study-wide results and limits: Top patient clones used TRBV06 genes more often: 8/27 versus 2/35 in controls.

About this clone: Its target is unknown.

Data came from immunoSEQ multiplex PCR; TCRdb stores just in-frame clones and leaves some out. The sample contains several thousand clones, 76% of which appear only once. The CDR3 covers 12 residues. From germline, CDR1 is SNHLY and CDR2 FYNNEI. J was trimmed by 14 bases and V by 4 bases; bases with no gene match: 8. Sequenced sample: PBMCs. The source of this sequence is a man in his sixties or seventies with CD4+ T-cell large granular lymphocyte leukemia. The rearrangement links TRBV2 to TRBJ2-1; the match to TRBD2 covers 7 bases. CDR3 residues: CASSVMGGGEFF. The DNA of the CDR3 is TGTGCCAGCAGTGTTATGGGGGGAGGGGAGTTCTTC. Supplemented by reference TRBV2 and TRBJ2-1, the full variable domain reads EPEVTQTPSHQVTQMGQEVILRCVPISNHLYFYWYRQILGQKVEFLVSFYNNEISEKSEIFDDQFSVERPDGSNFTLKIRSTKLEDSAMYFCASSVMGGGEFFGPGTRLTVL.